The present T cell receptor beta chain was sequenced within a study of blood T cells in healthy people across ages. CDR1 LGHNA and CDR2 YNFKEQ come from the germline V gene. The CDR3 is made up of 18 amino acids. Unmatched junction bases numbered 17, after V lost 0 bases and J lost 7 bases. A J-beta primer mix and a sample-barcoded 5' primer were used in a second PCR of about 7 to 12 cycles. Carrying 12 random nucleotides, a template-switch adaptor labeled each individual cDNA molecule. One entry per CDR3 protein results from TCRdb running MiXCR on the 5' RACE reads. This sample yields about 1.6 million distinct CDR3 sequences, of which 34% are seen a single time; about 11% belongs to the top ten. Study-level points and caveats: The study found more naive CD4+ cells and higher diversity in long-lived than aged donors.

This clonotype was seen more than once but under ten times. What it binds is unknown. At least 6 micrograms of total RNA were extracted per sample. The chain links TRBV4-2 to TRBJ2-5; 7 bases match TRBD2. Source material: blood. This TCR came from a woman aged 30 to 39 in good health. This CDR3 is CASSQDRSRGGGRVTQYF. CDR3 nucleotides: TGTGCCAGCAGCCAAGATCGTAGTCGCGGGGGAGGGCGAGTGACCCAGTACTTC.